Below, one TCR beta chain is given with its context. No antigen is known for it. The sample originates from a study of cytomegalovirus exposure and HLA in healthy donors. Study results and caveats: Other equally common chains were less clonally expanded than HLA-associated TCR beta chains, a later analysis showed.

The PCR was carried out with 60 Vbeta primers and 13 Jbeta primers. Data came from immunoSEQ multiplex PCR; TCRdb stores just in-frame clones and leaves some out. The sample records 80,000 or so clones, roughly 75% being singletons. The CDR3 covers 15 residues. V lost 4 bases to trimming and J lost 5 bases; unmatched junction nucleotides: 3. Germline V gene sequence: CDR1 SGHAT, CDR2 FQNNGV. V is TRBV11-2 and J is TRBJ2-7, with TRBD2 identical over 15 bases. Sequencing was carried out using PBMCs. The TCR was taken from a woman in her thirties or forties in good health and CMV-seronegative. CDR3 sequence reads: CASSWTSGGDHEQYF. CDR3 DNA: TGTGCCAGCAGCTGGACTAGCGGGGGGGACCACGAGCAGTACTTC.